One TCR beta chain is described in this entry. Its antigen is not known. Template switching added a universal primer binding site, and final cDNA carried unique molecular identifiers. Via MiXCR, TCRdb re-called the 5' RACE reads, giving one row per CDR3 protein. The sample holds just over 500,000 distinct CDR3 sequences, around 20% seen once. The sample comes from a study of identical twins. Notes on the study in general: Cross-sectional statistical analysis was relied on for the conclusions, without the same donors being followed. The authors noted that invariant MAIT and iNKT cells could partly confound zero-insertion analyses.

In addition, the sample was reused for a study of T cells expressing NK-cell markers. That report notes: The study found dominant NKG2C+ clonotypes at about 1.0-7.0% of CD8+ T cells in roughly six donors.

Sequences were obtained from CD4+ T cells sorted from blood. The clonotype was recovered from a woman aged 18 to 35 in good health.

The CDR3 DNA is TGTGCCAGCAGAAGACAGACTGAAGCTTTCTTT. Its protein is CASRRQTEAFF. The chain joins TRBV2 to TRBJ1-1, with D maybe TRBD1 (5 bases). The CDR3 loop spans 11 amino acids. Germline CDR1 SNHLY, CDR2 FYNNEI. Trimming removed 6 bases at V and 5 bases at J, with 7 bases between.